Listed here are 17 T cell receptor beta chains from one sample, sequenced in a study of blood T cell repertoires in COVID-19. Sequencing used immunoSEQ multiplex PCR; TCRdb keeps in-frame clones, though not all of them. The sample has 120,000 or so clones; over 75% are singletons. The sequenced sample was peripheral blood. All receptors come from a woman of 80 years or more with active or convalescent COVID-19.

The J gene is TRBJ2-5, the V gene TRBV6-2 or TRBV6-3; 10 bases are a match to TRBD1. CDR1 MNHEY and CDR2 SVGEGT come from the germline V gene. The CDR3 runs to 14 residues. The J segment lost 1 base and the V segment lost 5 bases, leaving 1 base of the junction unmatched. DNA for the CDR3: TGTGCCAGCAGTCGACAGGGGGCCCAAGAGACCCAGTACTTC. Translation gives CASSRQGAQETQYF.

This chain joins TRBV19 and TRBJ2-3; D might be TRBD1 (5 bases). The CDR3 sequence is 13 residues long. With 5 bases removed from V and 0 bases from J, the gap between germline ends came to 6 bases. Germline V gives CDR1 LNHDA, CDR2 SQIVND (reference sequence). The DNA for the CDR3 is TGTGCCAGTAGTCCAGGGAGCACAGATACGCAGTATTTT. This encodes CASSPGSTDTQYF. Using reference TRBV19 and TRBJ2-3 for the parts outside the CDR3, the full variable domain is DGGITQSPKYLFRKEGQNVTLSCEQNLNHDAMYWYRQDPGQGLRLIYYSQIVNDFQKGDIAEGYSVSREKKESFPLTVTSAQKNPTAFYLCASSPGSTDTQYFGPGTRLTVL.

This clone was picked up a small number of times. The chain carries TRBV7-9 and TRBJ2-1; 8 bases match TRBD1. V trimming: 5 bases; J trimming: 2 bases; junction bases outside the gene matches: 8. The CDR3 is made up of 16 amino acids. Germline CDR1 SEHNR, CDR2 FQNEAQ (reference sequence). CDR3 protein: CASSRWTGLAYNEQFF. CDR3 sequence (DNA): TGTGCCAGCAGCCGTTGGACAGGGTTGGCCTACAATGAGCAGTTCTTC. The variable domain in full, with the rest retrieved from reference TRBV7-9 and TRBJ2-1, is DTGVSQNPRHKITKRGQNVTFRCDPISEHNRLYWYRQTLGQGPEFLTYFQNEAQLEKSRLLSDRFSAERPKGSFSTLEIQRTEQGDSAMYLCASSRWTGLAYNEQFFGPGTRLTVL.

The CDR3 is CASSYSGGFVDTIYF. In DNA form, the CDR3 reads TGTGCCAGCAGTTACTCGGGGGGTTTTGTAGACACCATATATTTT. V gene TRBV6-6 combines with J gene TRBJ1-3; a possible D gene is TRBD1 (5 bases). Between the trimmed V and J ends, which lost 0 bases and 8 bases, there was a span of 14 bases. Germline CDR1 MNHNY, CDR2 SVGAGI (reference sequence). CDR3 length equals 15 residues.

This clone came up a few times. This chain joins TRBV18 and TRBJ2-5, with TRBD2 as a possible D gene (5 bases). The germline V gene has CDR1 KGHSH and CDR2 LQKENI. Trimming removed 1 base at V and 7 bases at J, with 7 bases between. This CDR3 contains 12 residues. The CDR3 bases are TGTGCCAGCTCACCACAGGAGGCGACCCAGTACTTC. Amino acids: CASSPQEATQYF.

The rearrangement uses TRBV5-1 and TRBJ2-5; TRBD1 might be the D (5 bases). Germline CDR1 and CDR2: SGHRS and YFSETQ. This CDR3 is built from 13 residues. Trimming cost V 4 bases and J 5 bases, with 12 bases left between them. CDR3 bases: TGCGCCAGCAGCATGACAGTTGGGGAGACCCAGTACTTC. This codes for CASSMTVGETQYF.

The chain uses TRBV9 and TRBJ2-3; tentatively, D is TRBD2 (5 bases). The germline gives CDR1 SGDLS, CDR2 YYNGEE. The ends were cut back, 0 bases at V and 4 bases at J, with 9 bases in the middle. This CDR3 has 14 amino acids. The CDR3 is CASSVEKRPDTQYF. For the CDR3, the DNA is TGTGCCAGCAGCGTAGAAAAGCGGCCAGATACGCAGTATTTT.

The V and J genes are TRBV5-1 and TRBJ2-1; 8 nucleotides match TRBD2. Trimming took 0 bases from V and 0 from J; bases not matched to a gene: 2. Germline assignment: CDR1 SGHRS and CDR2 YFSETQ. CDR3 length equals 16 residues. The DNA for the CDR3 is TGCGCCAGCAGCTTGGGCGGGAGGCCCTCCTACAATGAGCAGTTCTTC. The encoded protein is CASSLGGRPSYNEQFF.

This clone has more than one count but fewer than ten. The gene calls are TRBV2 and TRBJ2-1, with TRBD2 matching 10 bases. V lost 6 bases and J lost 7; bases outside the gene matches: 15. Germline V gene lookup returns CDR1 SNHLY and CDR2 FYNNEI. There are 17 residues in the CDR3. The CDR3 nucleotides read TGTGCCAGCAGACCAACACGCGTAGCGGGAGGAATAAATGAGCAGTTCTTC. Translation: CASRPTRVAGGINEQFF.

This chain links TRBV27 with TRBJ2-7; 8 positions agree with TRBD2. The CDR3 spans 14 residues. J gave up 6 bases and V 3 bases, and 7 bases lay outside the gene matches. The germline CDR1 and CDR2 sequences are MNHEY and SMNVEV (reference sequence). CDR3 DNA sequence: TGTGCCAGCAGTTTGAGGCGGGAGGTGTTCGAGCAGTACTTC. It codes for CASSLRREVFEQYF.

The rearrangement uses TRBV6-5 and TRBJ1-2, with D perhaps TRBD1 (6 bases). Looked up from germline, CDR1 is MNHEY and CDR2 is SVGAGI. The CDR3 has 14 residues. The ends were cut back, 8 bases at V and 6 bases at J, with 19 bases in the middle. CDR3 in amino acids: CASLDTGKGHGYTF. CDR3 DNA sequence: TGTGCCAGCCTAGACACAGGGAAAGGGCATGGCTACACCTTC.

The V and J genes are TRBV9 and TRBJ2-1, with TRBD2 identical over 7 bases. Germline loops: CDR1 SGDLS, CDR2 YYNGEE. The CDR3 consists of 14 residues. V shed 4 bases, J shed 3 bases, and the junction held 4 bases outside the gene matches. The CDR3 loop reads CASSSAGVYNEQFF. CDR3 sequence (DNA): TGTGCCAGCAGCAGCGCGGGAGTCTACAATGAGCAGTTCTTC.

This chain uses TRBV6-6 with TRBJ1-5; 7 nucleotides agree with TRBD1. Germline lookup yields CDR1 MNHNY and CDR2 SVGAGI (reference sequence). Unmatched junction bases numbered 11, after V lost 5 bases and J lost 7 bases. The CDR3 sequence is 15 residues long. CDR3 DNA sequence: TGTGCCAGCAGTACATATACAGGGGCAGAACAGCCCCAGCATTTT. Translation gives CASSTYTGAEQPQHF.

The table lists this clone with a count of one. The CDR3 coding sequence is TGTGCCACCAGTGATCCGGACAGCCGGCAGTACTTC. Translating gives CATSDPDSRQYF. This chain uses TRBV24-1 with TRBJ2-7; a weak D match, TRBD1 (6 bases). V was cut by 3 bases and J by 9 bases, with 11 bases left in between. Germline loops: CDR1 KGHDR, CDR2 SFDVKD. This CDR3 spans 12 amino acids.

The chain is built from TRBV10-3 and TRBJ1-1; maybe TRBD1 (6 bases). V shed 4 bases and J shed 9 bases, with 21 bases lying between them. The CDR3 totals 15 residues. The germline CDR1 and CDR2 sequences are ENHRY and SYGVKD. The CDR3 DNA is TGTGCCATCAGTGTGACACAGGGAACACCGCGAAAAGCTTTCTTT. Its translation: CAISVTQGTPRKAFF.

V gene TRBV7-2 combines with J gene TRBJ2-7; D is perhaps TRBD1 (6 bases). V was shortened by 5 bases and J by 3 bases, with 17 bases between the two germline ends. Per the germline V gene, CDR1 is SGHTA and CDR2 is FQGNSA. CDR3 length: 15 amino acids. CDR3 sequence reads: CASSPPGHWDYEQYF. In DNA, the CDR3 is TGTGCCAGCAGCCCACCGGGACATTGGGACTACGAGCAGTACTTC.

The genes are TRBV9 and TRBJ2-1, with D possibly TRBD2 on 5 matching bases. The length of the CDR3 is 15 residues. Trimming removed 0 bases at V and 2 bases at J, with 9 bases between. Per germline, CDR1 SGDLS and CDR2 YYNGEE. DNA of the CDR3: TGTGCCAGCAGCGTAGGGGGAGAACCCTACAATGAGCAGTTCTTC. Protein sequence: CASSVGGEPYNEQFF.